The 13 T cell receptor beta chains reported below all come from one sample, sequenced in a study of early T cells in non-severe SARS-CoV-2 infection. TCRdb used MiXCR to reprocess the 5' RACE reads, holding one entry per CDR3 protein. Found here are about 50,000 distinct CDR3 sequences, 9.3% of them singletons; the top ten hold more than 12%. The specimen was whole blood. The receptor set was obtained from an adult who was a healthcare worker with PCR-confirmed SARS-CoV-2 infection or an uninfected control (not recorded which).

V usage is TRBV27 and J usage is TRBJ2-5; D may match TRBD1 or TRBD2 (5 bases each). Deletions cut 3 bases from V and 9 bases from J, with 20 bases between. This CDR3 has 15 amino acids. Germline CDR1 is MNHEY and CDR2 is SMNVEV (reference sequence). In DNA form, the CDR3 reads TGTGCCAGCAGTTTTTCGTCAACACCGATGGGGGCCCAGTACTTC. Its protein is CASSFSSTPMGAQYF.

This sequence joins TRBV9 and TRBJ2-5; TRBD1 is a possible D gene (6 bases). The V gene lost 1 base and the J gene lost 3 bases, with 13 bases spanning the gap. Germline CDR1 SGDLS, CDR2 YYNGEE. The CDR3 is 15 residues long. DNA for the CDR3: TGTGCCAGCAGCGTACAGGGGACAAGTAAAGAGACCCAGTACTTC. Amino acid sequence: CASSVQGTSKETQYF.

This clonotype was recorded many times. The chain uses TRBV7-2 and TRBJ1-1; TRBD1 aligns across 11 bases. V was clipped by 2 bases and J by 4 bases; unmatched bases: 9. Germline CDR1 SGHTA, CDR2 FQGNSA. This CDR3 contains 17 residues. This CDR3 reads CASSLFGQGATGTEAFF. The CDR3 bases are TGTGCCAGCAGCTTATTTGGACAGGGGGCTACGGGCACTGAAGCTTTCTTT.

CDR3 in amino acids: CASSPHPVSNNEQFF. Written as DNA, the CDR3 is TGTGCCAGCAGCCCCCATCCGGTGTCGAACAATGAGCAGTTCTTC. V usage is TRBV7-3 and J usage is TRBJ2-1; D call uncertain. The V and J ends lost 5 bases and 5 bases respectively, with 16 bases between them. The germline V gene has CDR1 SGHTA and CDR2 FQGTGA. This CDR3 contains 15 residues.

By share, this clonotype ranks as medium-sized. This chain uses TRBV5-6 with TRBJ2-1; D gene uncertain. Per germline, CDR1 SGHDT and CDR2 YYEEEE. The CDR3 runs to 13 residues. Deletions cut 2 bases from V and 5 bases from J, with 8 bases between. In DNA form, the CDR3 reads TGTGCCAGCAGCTTCGTCGCGAACAATGAGCAGTTCTTC. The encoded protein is CASSFVANNEQFF. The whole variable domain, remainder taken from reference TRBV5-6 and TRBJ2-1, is DAGVTQSPTHLIKTRGQQVTLRCSPKSGHDTVSWYQQALGQGPQFIFQYYEEEERQRGNFPDRFSGHQFPNYSSELNVNALLLGDSALYLCASSFVANNEQFFGPGTRLTVL.

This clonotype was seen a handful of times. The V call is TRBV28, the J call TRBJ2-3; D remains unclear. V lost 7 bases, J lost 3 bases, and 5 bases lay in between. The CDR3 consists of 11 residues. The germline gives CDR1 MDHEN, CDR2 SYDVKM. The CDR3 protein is CASTETDTQYF. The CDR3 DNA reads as TGTGCCAGCACGGAGACAGATACGCAGTATTTT.

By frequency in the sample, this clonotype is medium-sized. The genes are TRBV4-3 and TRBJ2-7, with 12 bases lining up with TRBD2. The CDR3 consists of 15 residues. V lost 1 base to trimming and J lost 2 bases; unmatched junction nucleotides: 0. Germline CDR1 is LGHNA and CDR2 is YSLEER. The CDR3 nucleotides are TGCGCCAGCAGCCAAGGGACTAGCGGGACCTACGAGCAGTACTTC. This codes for CASSQGTSGTYEQYF.

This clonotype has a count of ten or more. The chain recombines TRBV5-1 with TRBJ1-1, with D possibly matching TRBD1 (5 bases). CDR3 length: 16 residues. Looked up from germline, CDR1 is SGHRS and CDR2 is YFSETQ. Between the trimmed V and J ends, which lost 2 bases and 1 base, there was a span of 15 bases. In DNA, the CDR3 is TGCGCCAGCAGCTTAAGAGGGCAGGGAGGGAACACTGAAGCTTTCTTT. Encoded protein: CASSLRGQGGNTEAFF.

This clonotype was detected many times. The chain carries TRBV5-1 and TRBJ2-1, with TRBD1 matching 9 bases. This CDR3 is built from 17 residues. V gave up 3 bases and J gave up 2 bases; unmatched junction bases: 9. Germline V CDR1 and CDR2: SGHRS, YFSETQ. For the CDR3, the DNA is TGCGCCAGCAGCTCCCTTGGGACAGGGACAACCTACAATGAGCAGTTCTTC. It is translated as CASSSLGTGTTYNEQFF.

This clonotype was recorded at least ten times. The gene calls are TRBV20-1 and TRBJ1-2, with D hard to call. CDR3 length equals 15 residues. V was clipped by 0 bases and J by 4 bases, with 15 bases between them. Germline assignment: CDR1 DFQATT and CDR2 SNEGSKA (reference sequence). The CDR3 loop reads CSARDSRVGIYGYTF. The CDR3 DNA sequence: TGCAGTGCTAGAGATAGCCGGGTTGGAATCTATGGCTACACCTTC.

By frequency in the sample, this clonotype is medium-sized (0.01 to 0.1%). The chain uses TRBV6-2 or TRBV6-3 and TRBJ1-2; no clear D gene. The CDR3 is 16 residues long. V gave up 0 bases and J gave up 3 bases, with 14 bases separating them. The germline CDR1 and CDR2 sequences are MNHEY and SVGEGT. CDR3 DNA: TGTGCCAGCAGTTACTCCTTGACCGACAATCACTATGGCTACACCTTC. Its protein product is CASSYSLTDNHYGYTF.

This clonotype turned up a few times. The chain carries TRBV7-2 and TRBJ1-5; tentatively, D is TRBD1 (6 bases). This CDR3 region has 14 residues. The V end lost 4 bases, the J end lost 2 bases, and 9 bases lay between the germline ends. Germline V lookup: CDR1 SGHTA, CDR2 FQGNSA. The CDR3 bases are TGTGCCAGCAGCTCCAGACAGGGCAATCAGCCCCAGCATTTT. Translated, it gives CASSSRQGNQPQHF.

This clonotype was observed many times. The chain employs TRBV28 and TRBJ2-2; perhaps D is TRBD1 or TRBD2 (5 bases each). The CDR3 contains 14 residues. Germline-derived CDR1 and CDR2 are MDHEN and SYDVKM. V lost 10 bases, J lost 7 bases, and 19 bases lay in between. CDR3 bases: TGTGCCACCCATGGGACCAACAGCTTCGGGGAGCTGTTTTTT. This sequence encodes CATHGTNSFGELFF.